A single sample is the source of the 22 T cell receptor beta chains below, sequenced in a study of T cell repertoires in cytomegalovirus infection. TCRdb used MiXCR to reprocess the reads, holding one entry per CDR3 protein. The sample lists a few hundred thousand distinct CDR3 sequences; 15% to 20% were seen once. Sequencing was done on a sample of CD8+ T cells from PBMCs. The receptors were gathered from a human donor in good health (CMV status not recorded). Some clones in this sample may be carry-over from other donors' samples.

This clonotype was recorded at least ten times. This chain uses TRBV7-2 with TRBJ2-3; no clear D gene. CDR1 is SGHTA, CDR2 FQGNSA, per germline. This CDR3 has 13 amino acids. V was shortened by 5 bases and J by 0 bases, with 6 bases between the two germline ends. CDR3: CASSLPSTDTQYF. DNA of the CDR3: TGTGCCAGCAGCCTTCCCAGCACAGATACGCAGTATTTT.

This clonotype was counted many times. The chain joins TRBV7-2 to TRBJ2-3; D gene unclear. The CDR3 is 12 residues long. Trimming stripped 3 bases from V and 7 bases from J, with 8 bases between. From germline, CDR1 is SGHTA and CDR2 FQGNSA. The CDR3 sequence is CASSLDAYTQYF. Here the CDR3 DNA reads TGTGCCAGCAGCTTGGACGCGTATACGCAGTATTTT.

This clonotype occurred a few times. The J gene is TRBJ2-1, the V gene TRBV18; 8 bases agree with TRBD2. V lost 3 bases to trimming and J lost 7 bases; unmatched junction nucleotides: 11. The CDR3 length is 16 residues. Germline CDR1 and CDR2: KGHSH and LQKENI. The CDR3 here is CASSPSAGGNRNEQFF. The CDR3 DNA is TGTGCCAGCTCACCTAGTGCGGGGGGAAATCGAAATGAGCAGTTCTTC.

The chain joins TRBV7-8 to TRBJ1-4; D might be TRBD1 (5 bases). Trimming shortened V by 4 bases and J by 0 bases, and 12 bases separated the two germline ends. The CDR3 contains 16 residues. Germline CDR1 reads SGHVS; CDR2 reads FQNEAQ. The DNA of the CDR3 is TGTGCCAGCAGCTCGACAGCCTATGCAACTAATGAAAAACTGTTTTTT. Translation gives CASSSTAYATNEKLFF.

This clonotype was seen ten or more times. This chain connects TRBV7-8 to TRBJ2-2; the D is unclear. V was pared by 2 bases and J by 7 bases, with 11 bases between. The CDR3 is 14 amino acids. In germline, CDR1 is SGHVS, CDR2 FQNEAQ. CDR3 sequence reads: CASSLTAVDGELFF. The CDR3, as DNA: TGTGCCAGCAGCTTAACGGCGGTGGACGGGGAGCTGTTTTTT.

The V call is TRBV5-1, the J call TRBJ1-4, with D maybe TRBD1 (5 bases). Germline V gene data show CDR1 as SGHRS and CDR2 as YFSETQ. V was trimmed by 4 bases and J by 8 bases, leaving 18 bases between them. This CDR3 spans 15 amino acids. CDR3 residues: CASSPGPGLGEKLFF. The CDR3, as DNA: TGCGCCAGCAGCCCAGGACCGGGGCTGGGAGAAAAACTGTTTTTT.

This chain connects TRBV7-2 to TRBJ2-3, with D uncertain. This CDR3 is 15 amino acids long. V was shortened by 3 bases and J by 0 bases, with 10 bases between the two germline ends. Germline V lookup: CDR1 SGHTA, CDR2 FQGNSA. The CDR3 protein is CASSLWSASTDTQYF. The CDR3 region has the DNA TGTGCCAGCAGCTTGTGGTCCGCTAGCACAGATACGCAGTATTTT.

This clonotype was detected once. V and J are TRBV4-1 and TRBJ2-1, with 11 bases matching TRBD2. This CDR3 spans 16 amino acids. V lost 2 bases, J lost 4 bases, and 4 bases stayed unmatched. Germline-derived CDR1 and CDR2 are MGHRA and YSYEKL. The CDR3 loop is CASSQIAGGPYNEQFF. CDR3 in DNA: TGCGCCAGCAGCCAAATAGCGGGGGGGCCATACAATGAGCAGTTCTTC.

The chain joins TRBV6-8 to TRBJ1-2, with TRBD1 matching over 7 bases. Germline V CDR1 and CDR2: MNHGY, SAAAGT. This CDR3 is 14 amino acids long. With 7 bases clipped from V and 6 bases from J, the junction kept 11 bases outside the gene matches. DNA for the CDR3: TGTGCCAGCAACCCGGGACAGTCCCTGAATGGCTACACCTTC. It translates to CASNPGQSLNGYTF.

The gene calls are TRBV29-1 and TRBJ2-7; 12 nucleotides align to TRBD2. Germline V gene lookup returns CDR1 SQVTM and CDR2 ANQGSEA. The CDR3 totals 14 residues. With V trimmed by 4 bases and J by 7 bases, 8 bases remained unmatched. The CDR3 sequence is CSVVGLAGSGEQYF. The CDR3 DNA reads as TGCAGCGTTGTTGGACTAGCGGGGTCCGGGGAGCAGTACTTC.

Ten or more counts support this clonotype. The V and J genes are TRBV7-6 and TRBJ2-7; 9 nucleotides match TRBD1. The CDR3 length is 15 residues. Trimming at V came to 0 bases and at J to 4 bases, leaving 4 bases not matched to a gene. The germline V gene encodes CDR1 SGHVS and CDR2 FNYEAQ. CDR3 sequence reads: CASSLAVGTGYEQYF. DNA of the CDR3: TGTGCCAGCAGCTTAGCTGTAGGGACAGGGTACGAGCAGTACTTC.

This clonotype was counted at least ten times. V usage is TRBV7-9 and J usage is TRBJ1-2; the D gene is possibly TRBD1 (5 bases). The CDR3 covers 13 residues. Germline V lookup: CDR1 SEHNR, CDR2 FQNEAQ (reference sequence). The germline V and J ends were trimmed by 4 bases and 7 bases, with 13 bases remaining between them. CDR3 amino acids: CASSYGASPGYTF. The CDR3 nucleotides read TGTGCCAGCAGCTACGGGGCAAGCCCTGGCTACACCTTC.

This clonotype has a handful of counts. This chain links TRBV5-6 with TRBJ2-7, with 9 bases identical to TRBD1. J lost 6 bases, V lost 4 bases, and 8 bases had no gene match. Germline V lookup: CDR1 SGHDT, CDR2 YYEEEE. This CDR3 contains 14 residues. The CDR3 sequence is CASSAGTGFGEQYF. Here the CDR3 DNA reads TGTGCCAGCAGCGCCGGGACAGGGTTTGGCGAGCAGTACTTC.

The chain combines TRBV20-1 with TRBJ1-6; 7 bases match TRBD1. Germline V gene sequence: CDR1 DFQATT, CDR2 SNEGSKA (reference sequence). The CDR3 is made up of 15 amino acids. The J segment lost 14 bases and the V segment lost 2 bases, leaving 15 bases of the junction unmatched. CDR3 in DNA: TGCAGTGCTAGAATCATCCGGGACAGCCATCTGACCCTCCACTTT. Protein: CSARIIRDSHLTLHF.

Ten or more counts support this clonotype. CDR3 bases: TGTGCCAGCAGCTTAGCCCTAGCGGCGCGCTCCTACAATGAGCAGTTCTTC. It codes for CASSLALAARSYNEQFF. The V call is TRBV7-2, the J call TRBJ2-1, with 7 bases fitting TRBD2. Unmatched junction bases numbered 5, after V lost 0 bases and J lost 0 bases. Germline loops: CDR1 SGHTA, CDR2 FQGNSA. This CDR3 region has 17 residues.

The chain combines TRBV28 with TRBJ2-6; perhaps D is TRBD1 or TRBD2 (5 bases each). Germline V lookup: CDR1 MDHEN, CDR2 SYDVKM. V lost 6 bases and J lost 4, with 16 bases in between. The CDR3 has 16 residues. The CDR3 reads CASSQMWGTGANVLTF. CDR3 bases: TGTGCCAGCAGCCAAATGTGGGGGACGGGGGCCAACGTCCTGACTTTC.

This clonotype was observed a few times. The chain is built from TRBV7-8 and TRBJ2-3; a weak D match, TRBD2 (5 bases). The length of the CDR3 is 16 residues. The germline V gene has CDR1 SGHVS and CDR2 FQNEAQ. The V gene lost 2 bases and the J gene lost 6 bases, with 18 bases spanning the gap. The CDR3 sequence is CASSLWLADVGDTQYF. DNA for the CDR3: TGTGCCAGCAGCTTATGGCTAGCCGACGTTGGGGATACGCAGTATTTT.

There are a few counts of this clonotype. This chain connects TRBV28 to TRBJ2-1; D gene unclear. Germline CDR1 and CDR2: MDHEN and SYDVKM. The V gene lost 8 bases and the J gene lost 0 bases, with 11 bases spanning the gap. This CDR3 has 14 residues. In nucleotides, the CDR3 is TGTGCCAGCTTGTCGCTGAGCTCCTACAATGAGCAGTTCTTC. Translation gives CASLSLSSYNEQFF.

As regards this clonotype: This sequence may be a read error, since a much larger clone differs from it by one base. The chain employs TRBV20-1 and TRBJ1-5, with 12 nucleotides matching TRBD1. Germline loops: CDR1 DFQATT, CDR2 SNEGSKA (reference sequence). V was pared by 0 bases and J by 12 bases, with 18 bases of the junction left unmatched. The CDR3 runs 18 residues. CDR3 region: CSARDRWDRGQDSLVQHF. The CDR3 nucleotides read TGCAGTGCTAGAGACCGTTGGGACAGGGGGCAGGATTCGTTGGTCCAGCATTTT.

The gene calls are TRBV4-3 and TRBJ2-3, with D perhaps TRBD2 (5 bases). This CDR3 has 14 amino acids. V dropped 0 bases and J dropped 6 bases, with 10 bases sitting between them. Germline values: CDR1 LGHNA, CDR2 YSLEER. The CDR3 coding sequence is TGCGCCAGCAGCCAAGATAAGCGGCCCGATACGCAGTATTTT. Protein sequence: CASSQDKRPDTQYF.

In this sample, this clonotype turned up many times. This chain links TRBV7-2 with TRBJ2-3; D is uncertain. The V end lost 5 bases, the J end lost 4 bases, and 7 bases lay between the germline ends. The CDR3 runs 12 residues. Looked up from germline, CDR1 is SGHTA and CDR2 is FQGNSA. In DNA form, the CDR3 reads TGTGCCAGCAGCGGACGGCCAGATACGCAGTATTTT. Amino acid sequence: CASSGRPDTQYF.

This clonotype has only a few counts. The V and J genes are TRBV3-1 and TRBJ1-1; perhaps TRBD1 as D (5 bases). Germline CDR1 is LGHDT and CDR2 is YNNKEL (reference sequence). The V gene lost 0 bases and the J gene lost 1 base, with 9 bases spanning the gap. The CDR3 loop spans 15 amino acids. CDR3 sequence (DNA): TGTGCCAGCAGCCAAGAATCCAGGGCGAACACTGAAGCTTTCTTT. Its protein product is CASSQESRANTEAFF.